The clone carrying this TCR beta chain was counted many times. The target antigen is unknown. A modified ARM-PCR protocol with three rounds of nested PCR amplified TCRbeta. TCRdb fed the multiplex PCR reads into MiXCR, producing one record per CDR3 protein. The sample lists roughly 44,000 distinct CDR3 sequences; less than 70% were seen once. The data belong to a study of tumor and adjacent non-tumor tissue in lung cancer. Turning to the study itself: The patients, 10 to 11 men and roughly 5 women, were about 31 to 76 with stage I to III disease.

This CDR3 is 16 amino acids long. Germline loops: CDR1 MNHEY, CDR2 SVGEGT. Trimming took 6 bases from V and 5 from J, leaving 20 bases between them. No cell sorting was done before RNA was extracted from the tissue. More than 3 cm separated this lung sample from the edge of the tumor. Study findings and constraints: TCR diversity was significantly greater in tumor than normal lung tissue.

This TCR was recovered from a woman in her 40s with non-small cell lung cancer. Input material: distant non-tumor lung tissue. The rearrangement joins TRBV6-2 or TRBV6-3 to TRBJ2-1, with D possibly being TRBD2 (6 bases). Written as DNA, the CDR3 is TGTGCCAGCAGCTCTTATGGGGCGGGATACGACAATGAGCAGTTCTTC. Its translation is CASSSYGAGYDNEQFF.